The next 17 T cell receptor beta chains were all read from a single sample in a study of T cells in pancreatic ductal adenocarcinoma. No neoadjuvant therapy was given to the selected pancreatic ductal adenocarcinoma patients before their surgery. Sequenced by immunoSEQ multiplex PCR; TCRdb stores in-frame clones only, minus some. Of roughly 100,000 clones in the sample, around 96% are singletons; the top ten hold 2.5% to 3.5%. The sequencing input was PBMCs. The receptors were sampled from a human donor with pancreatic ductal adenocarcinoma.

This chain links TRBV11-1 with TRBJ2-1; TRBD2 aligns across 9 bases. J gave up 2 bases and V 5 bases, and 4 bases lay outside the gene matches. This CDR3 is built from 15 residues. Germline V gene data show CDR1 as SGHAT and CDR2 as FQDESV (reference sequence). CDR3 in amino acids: CASSQTSGTYNEQFF. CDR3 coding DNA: TGTGCCAGCAGCCAGACTAGCGGAACCTACAATGAGCAGTTCTTC.

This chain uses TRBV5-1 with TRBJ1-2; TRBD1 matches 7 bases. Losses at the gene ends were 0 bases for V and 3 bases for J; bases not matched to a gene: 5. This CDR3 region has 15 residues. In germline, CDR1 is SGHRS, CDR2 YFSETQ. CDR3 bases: TGCGCCAGCAGCTTGGTCGGGACAGAGGACTATGGCTACACCTTC. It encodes CASSLVGTEDYGYTF. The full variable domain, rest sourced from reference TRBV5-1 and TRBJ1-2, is KAGVTQTPRYLIKTRGQQVTLSCSPISGHRSVSWYQQTPGQGLQFLFEYFSETQRNKGNFPGRFSGRQFSNSRSEMNVSTLELGDSALYLCASSLVGTEDYGYTFGSGTRLTVV.

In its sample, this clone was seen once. The CDR3 region has the DNA TGTGCCAGCAGCTTGATCTGGAGTGCCTCCTACAATGAGCAGTTCTTC. As protein: CASSLIWSASYNEQFF. The chain joins TRBV5-6 to TRBJ2-1; D gene unclear. The ends were cut back, 1 base at V and 0 bases at J, with 11 bases in the middle. The CDR3 is 16 residues long. Germline V CDR1 and CDR2: SGHDT, YYEEEE.

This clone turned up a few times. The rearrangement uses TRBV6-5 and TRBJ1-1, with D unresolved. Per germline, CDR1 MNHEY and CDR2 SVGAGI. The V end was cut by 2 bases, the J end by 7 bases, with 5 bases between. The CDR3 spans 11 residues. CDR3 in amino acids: CASSYLDEAFF. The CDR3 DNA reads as TGTGCCAGCAGTTACCTAGATGAAGCTTTCTTT.

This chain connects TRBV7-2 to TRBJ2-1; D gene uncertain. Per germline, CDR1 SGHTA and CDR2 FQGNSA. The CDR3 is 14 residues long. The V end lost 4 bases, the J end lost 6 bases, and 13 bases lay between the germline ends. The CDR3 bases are TGTGCCAGCAGCTCGACCAGACTGATCAATGAGCAGTTCTTC. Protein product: CASSSTRLINEQFF.

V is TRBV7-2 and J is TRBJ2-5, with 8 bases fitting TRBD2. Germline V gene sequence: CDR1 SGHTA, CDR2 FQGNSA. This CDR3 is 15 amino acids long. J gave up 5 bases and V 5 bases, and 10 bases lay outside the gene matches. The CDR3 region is CASSPVVAGLETQYF. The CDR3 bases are TGTGCCAGCAGCCCTGTGGTAGCGGGATTGGAGACCCAGTACTTC.

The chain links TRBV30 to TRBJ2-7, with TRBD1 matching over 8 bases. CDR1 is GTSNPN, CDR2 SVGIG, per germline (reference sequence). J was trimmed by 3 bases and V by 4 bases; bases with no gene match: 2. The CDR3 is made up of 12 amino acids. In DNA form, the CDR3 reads TGTGCCTGGAACAGGGGGAACTACGAGCAGTACTTC. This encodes CAWNRGNYEQYF.

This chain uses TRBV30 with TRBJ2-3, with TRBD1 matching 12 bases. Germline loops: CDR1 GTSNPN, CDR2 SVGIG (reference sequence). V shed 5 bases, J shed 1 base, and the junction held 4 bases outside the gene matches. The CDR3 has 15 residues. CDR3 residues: CAWDGTGGGTDTQYF. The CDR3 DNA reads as TGTGCCTGGGACGGGACAGGGGGCGGCACAGATACGCAGTATTTT.

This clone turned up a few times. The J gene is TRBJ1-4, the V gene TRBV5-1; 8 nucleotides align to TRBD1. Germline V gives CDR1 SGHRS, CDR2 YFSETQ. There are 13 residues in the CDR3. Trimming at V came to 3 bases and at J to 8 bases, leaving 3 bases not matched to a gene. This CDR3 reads CASSWGQEEKLFF. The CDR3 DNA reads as TGCGCCAGCAGCTGGGGACAGGAGGAAAAACTGTTTTTT.

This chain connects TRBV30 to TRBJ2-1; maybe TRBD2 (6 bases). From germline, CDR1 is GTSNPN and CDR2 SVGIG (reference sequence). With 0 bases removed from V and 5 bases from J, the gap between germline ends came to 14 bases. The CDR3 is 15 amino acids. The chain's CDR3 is CAWSVLEGPHNEQFF. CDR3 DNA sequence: TGTGCCTGGAGTGTATTGGAGGGCCCCCACAATGAGCAGTTCTTC.

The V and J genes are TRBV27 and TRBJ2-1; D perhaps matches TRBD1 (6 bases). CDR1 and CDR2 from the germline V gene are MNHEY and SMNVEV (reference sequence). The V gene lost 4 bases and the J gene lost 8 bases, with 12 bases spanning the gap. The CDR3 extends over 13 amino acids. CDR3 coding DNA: TGTGCCAGCAGTTCCGACAGGTTCGATGAGCAGTTCTTC. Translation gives CASSSDRFDEQFF.

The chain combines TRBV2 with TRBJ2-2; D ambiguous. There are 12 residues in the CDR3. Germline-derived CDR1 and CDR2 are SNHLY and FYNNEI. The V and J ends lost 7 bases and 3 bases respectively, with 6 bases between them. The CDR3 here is CASKEDTGELFF. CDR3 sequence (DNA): TGTGCCAGCAAAGAGGACACCGGGGAGCTGTTTTTT.

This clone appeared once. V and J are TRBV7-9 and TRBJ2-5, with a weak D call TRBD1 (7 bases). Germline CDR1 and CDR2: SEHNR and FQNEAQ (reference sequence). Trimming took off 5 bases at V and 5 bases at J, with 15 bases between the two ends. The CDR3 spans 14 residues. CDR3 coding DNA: TGTGCCAGCAGCGGAGGGGGCGCGGGGGAGACCCAGTACTTC. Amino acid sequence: CASSGGGAGETQYF.

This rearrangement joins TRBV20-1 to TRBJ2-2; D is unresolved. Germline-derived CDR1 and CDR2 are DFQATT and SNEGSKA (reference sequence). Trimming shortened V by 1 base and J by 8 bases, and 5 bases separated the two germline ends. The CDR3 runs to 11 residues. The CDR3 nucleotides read TGCAGTGCTAGAGTCCCGGGGGAGCTGTTTTTT. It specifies CSARVPGELFF.

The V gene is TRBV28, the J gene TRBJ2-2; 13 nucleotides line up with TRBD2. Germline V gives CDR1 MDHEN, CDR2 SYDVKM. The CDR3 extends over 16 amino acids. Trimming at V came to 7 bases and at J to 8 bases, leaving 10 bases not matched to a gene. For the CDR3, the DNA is TGTGCCAGCAACCTTGGCAGGACTAGCGGGGGAGGGGAGCTGTTTTTT. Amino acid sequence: CASNLGRTSGGGELFF.

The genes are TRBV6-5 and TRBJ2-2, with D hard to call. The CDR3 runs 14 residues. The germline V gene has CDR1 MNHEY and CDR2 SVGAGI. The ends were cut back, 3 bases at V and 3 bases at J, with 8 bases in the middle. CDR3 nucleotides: TGTGCCAGCAGTTATAGTCGGGACACCGGGGAGCTGTTTTTT. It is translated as CASSYSRDTGELFF.

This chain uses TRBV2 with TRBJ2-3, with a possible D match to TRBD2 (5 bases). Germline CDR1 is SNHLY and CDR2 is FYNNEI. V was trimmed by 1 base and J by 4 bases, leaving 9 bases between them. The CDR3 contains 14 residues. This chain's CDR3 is CASSEDGLPDTQYF. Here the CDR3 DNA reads TGTGCCAGCAGTGAAGACGGACTTCCAGATACGCAGTATTTT.